A single sample gave rise to the 8 T cell receptor beta chains below, sequenced in a study of blood T cell repertoires in COVID-19. TCRdb's copy holds only in-frame clones and misses some; the assay was immunoSEQ multiplex PCR. The table lists 150,000 to 200,000 clones, 75% to 85% of them singletons. Sequenced material: peripheral blood. The receptors derive from a woman in her thirties or forties with COVID-19, enrolled during active disease.

The chain links TRBV6-5 to TRBJ1-1; a possible D gene is TRBD1 (6 bases). The CDR3 has 14 amino acids. V shed 6 bases and J shed 1 base, with 12 bases lying between them. Germline V gives CDR1 MNHEY, CDR2 SVGAGI. Written as DNA, the CDR3 is TGTGCCAGCAGACCAAACAGGGCGAACACTGAAGCTTTCTTT. It is translated as CASRPNRANTEAFF.

This clone has just one count. The rearrangement links TRBV2 to TRBJ2-1; 7 nucleotides agree with TRBD1. After removal of 4 bases from V and 6 bases from J, the junction contained 6 bases not matched to a gene. The CDR3 runs to 14 residues. The germline gives CDR1 SNHLY, CDR2 FYNNEI. The CDR3 region is CASSGRQGFNEQFF. CDR3 nucleotides: TGTGCCAGCAGTGGCCGACAGGGTTTCAATGAGCAGTTCTTC.

This clone was counted ten times or more. The chain recombines TRBV10-1 with TRBJ1-1; TRBD1 matches 7 bases. Per germline, CDR1 WNHNN and CDR2 SYGVQD (reference sequence). Trimming removed 5 bases from V and 1 base from J; junction bases left unmatched: 13. CDR3 length: 17 amino acids. CDR3 DNA: TGCGCCAGCAGTCCCCTCCCCGGGACAGCTCGGAACACTGAAGCTTTCTTT. Protein product: CASSPLPGTARNTEAFF.

The chain recombines TRBV19 with TRBJ1-5; no definite D call. The CDR3 extends over 12 amino acids. The germline gives CDR1 LNHDA, CDR2 SQIVND (reference sequence). The germline V and J ends were trimmed by 6 bases and 3 bases, with 6 bases remaining between them. This chain's CDR3 is CASSDFNQPQHF. DNA of the CDR3: TGTGCCAGTAGCGACTTCAATCAGCCCCAGCATTTT.

The chain has TRBV6-5 and TRBJ1-1; TRBD1 is a possible D gene (6 bases). The CDR3 covers 13 residues. Per the germline V gene, CDR1 is MNHEY and CDR2 is SVGAGI. Trimming shortened V by 6 bases and J by 6 bases, and 14 bases separated the two germline ends. CDR3 loop: CASSHTQGAEAFF. The CDR3 coding sequence is TGTGCCAGCAGCCATACACAGGGTGCTGAAGCTTTCTTT.

The chain has TRBV7-3 and TRBJ1-1; D possibly corresponds to TRBD1 (5 bases). This CDR3 is 23 amino acids long. With 0 bases removed from V and 0 bases from J, the gap between germline ends came to 32 bases. Per germline, CDR1 SGHTA and CDR2 FQGTGA. The CDR3 protein is CASSLTSLTGYGSGRRLNTEAFF. As DNA, the CDR3 is TGTGCCAGCAGCTTAACCTCTCTAACAGGTTATGGATCCGGAAGAAGGTTGAACACTGAAGCTTTCTTT. Variable domain in full (rest from reference TRBV7-3 and TRBJ1-1): GAGVSQTPSNKVTEKGKYVELRCDPISGHTALYWYRQSLGQGPEFLIYFQGTGAADDSGLPNDRFFAVRPEGSVSTLKIQRTERGDSAVYLCASSLTSLTGYGSGRRLNTEAFFGQGTRLTVV.

The chain has TRBV28 and TRBJ1-2; tentative D call: TRBD1 (5 bases). The CDR3 has 12 residues. Trimming stripped 4 bases from V and 8 bases from J, with 11 bases between. Germline CDR1 reads MDHEN; CDR2 reads SYDVKM. CDR3 sequence: CASSSRAVGYTF. DNA for the CDR3: TGTGCCAGCAGTTCCAGGGCCGTGGGCTACACCTTC.

The rearrangement joins TRBV5-6 to TRBJ2-3; 10 bases match TRBD2. The V gene end was trimmed by 0 bases and the J gene end by 7 bases; junction bases not matched to a gene: 5. The CDR3 is 15 residues long. The germline gives CDR1 SGHDT, CDR2 YYEEEE. The CDR3 coding sequence is TGTGCCAGCAGCTTGGTCACTAGCGGGGTCTATACGCAGTATTTT. It yields the protein CASSLVTSGVYTQYF. The full variable domain, rest sourced from reference TRBV5-6 and TRBJ2-3, is DAGVTQSPTHLIKTRGQQVTLRCSPKSGHDTVSWYQQALGQGPQFIFQYYEEEERQRGNFPDRFSGHQFPNYSSELNVNALLLGDSALYLCASSLVTSGVYTQYFGPGTRLTVL.